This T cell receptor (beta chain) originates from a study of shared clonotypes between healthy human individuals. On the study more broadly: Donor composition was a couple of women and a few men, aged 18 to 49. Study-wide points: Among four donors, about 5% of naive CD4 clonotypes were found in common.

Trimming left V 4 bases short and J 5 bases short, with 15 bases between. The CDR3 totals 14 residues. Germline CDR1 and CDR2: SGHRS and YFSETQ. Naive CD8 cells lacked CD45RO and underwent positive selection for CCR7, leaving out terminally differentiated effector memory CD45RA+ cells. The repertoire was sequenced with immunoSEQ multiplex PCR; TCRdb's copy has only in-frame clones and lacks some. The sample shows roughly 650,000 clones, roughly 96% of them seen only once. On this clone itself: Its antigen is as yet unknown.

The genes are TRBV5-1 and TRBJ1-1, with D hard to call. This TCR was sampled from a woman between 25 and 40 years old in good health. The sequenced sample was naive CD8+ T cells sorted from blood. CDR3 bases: TGCGCCAGCAGCCCAGGTGGCGGGGAGACTGAAGCTTTCTTT. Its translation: CASSPGGGETEAFF.